Listed below are T cell receptor beta chains from one sample, sequenced in a study of CD8 T cells in ankylosing spondylitis. TCRdb re-called the 5' RACE reads with MiXCR, one entry per CDR3 protein. The sample lists 800,000 to 900,000 distinct CDR3 sequences; roughly 12% were seen once. The source material was blood, either unsorted or a sorted T cell fraction (not recorded which). The receptors here all came from a male donor with ankylosing spondylitis. Both conserved end residues are part of each CDR3. A D gene is named only where the DNA matches it firmly. Some rows mark clone size as missing; the rest say once, few, many or name a class of expanded clone.

CDR3 DNA: TGTGCCAGCAGTTACTCGCTGGCGGACCTCGAGACCCAGTACTTC
CDR3 protein: CASSYSLADLETQYF
J gene: TRBJ2-5
D gene: .
V gene: TRBV6-5
clone size: few

CDR3 DNA: TGTGCCAGCAGCTTATCCGGGACGGACCCCTACGAGCAGTACTTC
CDR3 protein: CASSLSGTDPYEQYF
J gene: TRBJ2-7
D gene: .
V gene: TRBV7-2
clone size: few

CDR3 DNA: TGCAGTGCTGGCCCCATAGAAAAAGGGGGCACAGATACGCAGTATTTT
CDR3 protein: CSAGPIEKGGTDTQYF
J gene: TRBJ2-3
D gene: .
V gene: TRBV20-1
clone size: few

CDR3 DNA: TGTGCCAGCACGGGACAGGCGCAGGGTGAAAAACTGTTTTTT
CDR3 protein: CASTGQAQGEKLFF
J gene: TRBJ1-4
D gene: TRBD1
V gene: TRBV25-1
clone size: .

CDR3 DNA: TGCGCCAGCAGCCAAGATTGGCGGGGGACCCGCACAGATACGCAGTATTTT
CDR3 protein: CASSQDWRGTRTDTQYF
J gene: TRBJ2-3
D gene: TRBD2
V gene: TRBV4-1
clone size: few

CDR3 DNA: TGCAGTGCTAGAGATTACAGGGGAGCCAAAAACATTCAGTACTTC
CDR3 protein: CSARDYRGAKNIQYF
J gene: TRBJ2-4
D gene: TRBD1
V gene: TRBV20-1
clone size: few

CDR3 DNA: TGTGCCAGCAGTTACTCGTGGACGGGCACTCAGCCCCAGCATTTT
CDR3 protein: CASSYSWTGTQPQHF
J gene: TRBJ1-5
D gene: .
V gene: TRBV6-5
clone size: many

CDR3 DNA: TGCAGCGTTGAAGCACAGGGGTCTGGGGCCAACGTCCTGACTTTC
CDR3 protein: CSVEAQGSGANVLTF
J gene: TRBJ2-6
D gene: TRBD1
V gene: TRBV29-1
clone size: many

CDR3 DNA: TGTGCCACCAGCAGGCTCAGGGGCAGCTCCTACGAGCAGTACTTC
CDR3 protein: CATSRLRGSSYEQYF
J gene: TRBJ2-7
D gene: .
V gene: TRBV15
clone size: .

CDR3 DNA: TGTGCCAGCAGCTTAACCCAGGGGGCGCGGGGCTACACCTTC
CDR3 protein: CASSLTQGARGYTF
J gene: TRBJ1-2
D gene: TRBD1
V gene: TRBV7-2
clone size: many

CDR3 DNA: TGTGCCAGCAGCCCGGGGGGCAGGAACTCCTATAATTCACCCCTCCACTTT
CDR3 protein: CASSPGGRNSYNSPLHF
J gene: TRBJ1-6
D gene: .
V gene: TRBV7-2
clone size: .

CDR3 DNA: TGTGCCAGCTCACCAAAGACTAGCGGGAGTTACGAGCAGTACTTC
CDR3 protein: CASSPKTSGSYEQYF
J gene: TRBJ2-7
D gene: TRBD2
V gene: TRBV18
clone size: few

CDR3 DNA: TGTGCCAGCAGGGGGGCGGGCGGAACTGCCTCTGGGGCCAACGTCCTGACTTTC
CDR3 protein: CASRGAGGTASGANVLTF
J gene: TRBJ2-6
D gene: .
V gene: TRBV6-1
clone size: few

CDR3 DNA: TGCAGTGCTTACAGGGCCACCAAAAACATTCAGTACTTC
CDR3 protein: CSAYRATKNIQYF
J gene: TRBJ2-4
D gene: .
V gene: TRBV20-1
clone size: few

CDR3 DNA: TGCGCCAGCAGCCCTCTGTTAGGACAGGGGCTAGGAAATGAGCAGTTCTTC
CDR3 protein: CASSPLLGQGLGNEQFF
J gene: TRBJ2-1
D gene: TRBD1
V gene: TRBV5-1
clone size: few

CDR3 DNA: TGCAGTGCACACCTGGGGACAGGCCTGAGAGAAGCTTTCTTT
CDR3 protein: CSAHLGTGLREAFF
J gene: TRBJ1-1
D gene: TRBD1
V gene: TRBV20-1
clone size: .

CDR3 DNA: TGCGCCAGCAGCCCACCGGGACAGGGGTTCACCGGGGAGCTGTTTTTT
CDR3 protein: CASSPPGQGFTGELFF
J gene: TRBJ2-2
D gene: TRBD1
V gene: TRBV5-1
clone size: few

CDR3 DNA: TGCGCCAGCAGCCAATGGGACAGAGATAACTATGGCTACACCTTC
CDR3 protein: CASSQWDRDNYGYTF
J gene: TRBJ1-2
D gene: TRBD1
V gene: TRBV4-3
clone size: .

CDR3 DNA: TGTGCCACCAGTGACGGGGGGCGGAATGAGCAGTTCTTC
CDR3 protein: CATSDGGRNEQFF
J gene: TRBJ2-1
D gene: .
V gene: TRBV6-2/TRBV6-3
clone size: .

CDR3 DNA: TGTGCCACCAGCAGAGAGGATCAGCCCCAGCATTTT
CDR3 protein: CATSREDQPQHF
J gene: TRBJ1-5
D gene: .
V gene: TRBV15
clone size: few

CDR3 DNA: TGTGCCAGCAGCCGGAGGACAGGGGACAATGAGCAGTTCTTC
CDR3 protein: CASSRRTGDNEQFF
J gene: TRBJ2-1
D gene: TRBD1
V gene: TRBV7-3
clone size: few

CDR3 DNA: TGTGCCAGCAGCCCACGGCGACTAGCGGGGGGAGGTACGCAGTATTTT
CDR3 protein: CASSPRRLAGGGTQYF
J gene: TRBJ2-3
D gene: TRBD2
V gene: TRBV5-6
clone size: .

CDR3 DNA: TGTGCCAGCAGCCTGGTTTCTGGGACAGGGATTCAGCCCCAGCATTTT
CDR3 protein: CASSLVSGTGIQPQHF
J gene: TRBJ1-5
D gene: TRBD1
V gene: TRBV7-2
clone size: .

CDR3 DNA: TGTGCCACCAGCAGAGGAAGCGGGATAACCTACAATGAGCAGTTCTTC
CDR3 protein: CATSRGSGITYNEQFF
J gene: TRBJ2-1
D gene: TRBD2
V gene: TRBV15
clone size: few

CDR3 DNA: TGCGCCAGCAGCCAGGGACAGGGACTCGGGGAGCTGTTTTTT
CDR3 protein: CASSQGQGLGELFF
J gene: TRBJ2-2
D gene: TRBD1
V gene: TRBV5-1
clone size: few

CDR3 DNA: TGTGCCAGCAACTATCAGCCCCAGCATTTT
CDR3 protein: CASNYQPQHF
J gene: TRBJ1-5
D gene: .
V gene: TRBV28
clone size: few

CDR3 DNA: TGCAGTGCTAGAGACAGGTCTGGGCAGCCCCAGCATTTT
CDR3 protein: CSARDRSGQPQHF
J gene: TRBJ1-5
D gene: .
V gene: TRBV20-1
clone size: many

CDR3 DNA: TGTGCCAGCAGCCAAGGAGGAATGGATTCACCCCTCCACTTT
CDR3 protein: CASSQGGMDSPLHF
J gene: TRBJ1-6
D gene: .
V gene: TRBV3-1
clone size: many

CDR3 DNA: TGCAGGGGACGAAGGGGAGCGAACACTGAAGCTTTCTTT
CDR3 protein: CRGRRGANTEAFF
J gene: TRBJ1-1
D gene: .
V gene: TRBV20-1
clone size: many

CDR3 DNA: TGTGCCAGCAGCTTGCAGGGATTCGGATCCTACGAGCAGTACTTC
CDR3 protein: CASSLQGFGSYEQYF
J gene: TRBJ2-7
D gene: .
V gene: TRBV5-6
clone size: many

CDR3 DNA: TGCAGCGTTGATACCTGGCGGGACCCTGAAGCTTTCTTT
CDR3 protein: CSVDTWRDPEAFF
J gene: TRBJ1-1
D gene: .
V gene: TRBV29-1
clone size: .

CDR3 DNA: TGTGCCATCAGTGAGTCGTGGGACGGAGGGACCCAGTACTTC
CDR3 protein: CAISESWDGGTQYF
J gene: TRBJ2-5
D gene: .
V gene: TRBV10-3
clone size: few

CDR3 DNA: TGTGCCAGCAGTTACCAAGCGGTCACAGATACGCAGTATTTT
CDR3 protein: CASSYQAVTDTQYF
J gene: TRBJ2-3
D gene: .
V gene: TRBV6-2/TRBV6-3
clone size: few

CDR3 DNA: TGCGCCAGCAGCCGGTTCCCCAATGAGCAGTTCTTC
CDR3 protein: CASSRFPNEQFF
J gene: TRBJ2-1
D gene: .
V gene: TRBV10-2
clone size: .

CDR3 DNA: TGCGCCAGCAGCCAAGTCCTGGGGGAGGAGACCCAGTACTTC
CDR3 protein: CASSQVLGEETQYF
J gene: TRBJ2-5
D gene: .
V gene: TRBV4-3
clone size: few

CDR3 DNA: TGCGCCAGCAGCCAAACCGGACGGAGCTATGGCTACACCTTC
CDR3 protein: CASSQTGRSYGYTF
J gene: TRBJ1-2
D gene: .
V gene: TRBV4-1
clone size: few

CDR3 DNA: TGTGCCAGCAGCTTACTCGGCGGGGAGACCACAGATACGCAGTATTTT
CDR3 protein: CASSLLGGETTDTQYF
J gene: TRBJ2-3
D gene: .
V gene: TRBV7-9
clone size: .

CDR3 DNA: TGCAGTGCTCAGCGGGGGGGCTACAATGAGCAGTTCTTC
CDR3 protein: CSAQRGGYNEQFF
J gene: TRBJ2-1
D gene: TRBD2
V gene: TRBV20-1
clone size: many

CDR3 DNA: TGTGCCAGAAAGCATGAGCAGTTCTTC
CDR3 protein: CARKHEQFF
J gene: TRBJ2-1
D gene: .
V gene: TRBV5-3
clone size: .

CDR3 DNA: TGCGCCAGCAGCTTGGGGGGACTCAATACCTACAATGAGCAGTTCTTC
CDR3 protein: CASSLGGLNTYNEQFF
J gene: TRBJ2-1
D gene: .
V gene: TRBV5-1
clone size: many

CDR3 DNA: TGTGCCAGCAGCCCGACCGACCCCAGGACGGGCGGCGAGCAGTACTTC
CDR3 protein: CASSPTDPRTGGEQYF
J gene: TRBJ2-7
D gene: .
V gene: TRBV28
clone size: few

CDR3 DNA: TGCAGTGCTATCCCCCAAGGGGCGATGCGCTACACCTTC
CDR3 protein: CSAIPQGAMRYTF
J gene: TRBJ1-2
D gene: .
V gene: TRBV20-1
clone size: .

CDR3 DNA: TGTGCCAGCAGTTTGTGGCAGGGAGAGGATCAGCCCCAGCATTTT
CDR3 protein: CASSLWQGEDQPQHF
J gene: TRBJ1-5
D gene: .
V gene: TRBV12-3/TRBV12-4
clone size: many

CDR3 DNA: TGCAGTGCTACTCCAGCATGGGAGCAGTTCTTC
CDR3 protein: CSATPAWEQFF
J gene: TRBJ2-1
D gene: .
V gene: TRBV20-1
clone size: .

CDR3 DNA: TGCAGTGCTAGGGACTCTTTGAGGTCAGATACGCAGTATTTT
CDR3 protein: CSARDSLRSDTQYF
J gene: TRBJ2-3
D gene: .
V gene: TRBV20-1
clone size: .